One sample yielded the 21 T cell receptor beta chains listed below, sequenced in a study of spatial heterogeneity in lung cancer. Their target antigens are unknown. TCRdb reprocessed the 5' RACE reads with MiXCR, giving one entry per CDR3 protein. The repertoire has 6,000 to 9,000 distinct CDR3 sequences, 3% to 4% of them found once; the top ten carry 15% to 20%. The study, taken as a whole, reports: Tumors with more nonsynonymous mutations had more expanded intratumoral alpha and beta TCRs.

Time point in this sample: sample taken at primary tumor resection. The sample here was lung tumor tissue, taken at surgery. The receptors derive from a male donor with early-stage non-small cell lung cancer.

In its sample, this clonotype is medium-sized (0.01 to 0.1%). V gene TRBV7-9 combines with J gene TRBJ1-1; D call uncertain. Germline V lookup: CDR1 SEHNR, CDR2 FQNEAQ (reference sequence). Trimming took off 2 bases at V and 5 bases at J, with 15 bases between the two ends. The CDR3 spans 15 residues. DNA of the CDR3: TGTGCCAGCAGCTTACCTCAGGCGGGTAGGACTGAAGCTTTCTTT. Amino acids: CASSLPQAGRTEAFF.

This clonotype was seen many times. This chain links TRBV9 with TRBJ2-3, with D perhaps TRBD1 (7 bases). Looked up from germline, CDR1 is SGDLS and CDR2 is YYNGEE. The CDR3 is 14 amino acids. Trimming shortened V by 4 bases and J by 6 bases, and 15 bases separated the two germline ends. The DNA for the CDR3 is TGTGCCAGCAGCCCCCAGGGGGGATTCGATACGCAGTATTTT. The encoded protein is CASSPQGGFDTQYF.

This clonotype was recorded many times. This sequence joins TRBV5-4 and TRBJ2-5, with D possibly TRBD2 on 6 matching bases. Trimming left V 5 bases short and J 1 base short, with 12 bases between. CDR3 length: 14 residues. CDR1 and CDR2 (germline): SGHNT, YYREEE (reference sequence). CDR3 DNA: TGTGCCAGCAGTTTCCGGGACTTCCAAGAGACCCAGTACTTC. It encodes CASSFRDFQETQYF.

A note on this clonotype: Just one base apart from a much larger clone, this may be a read error. The chain carries TRBV7-3 and TRBJ2-2; 8 positions match TRBD2. Unmatched junction bases numbered 8, after V lost 6 bases and J lost 5 bases. The CDR3 spans 15 residues. Germline values: CDR1 SGHTA, CDR2 FQGTGA. CDR3 in DNA: TGTGCCAGCAGATCCGGGGGGGTTGAAACCGGGGAGCTGTTTTTT. Residues: CASRSGGVETGELFF.

This clonotype has ten or more counts. The gene calls are TRBV19 and TRBJ2-5; weak D call: TRBD2 (6 bases). Trimming stripped 8 bases from V and 4 bases from J, with 17 bases between. CDR1 and CDR2 (germline): LNHDA, SQIVND (reference sequence). This CDR3 comprises 14 residues. The CDR3 DNA follows: TGTGCCAGTCCCCCCGGTGTGGGAGGAGAGACCCAGTACTTC. Its translation is CASPPGVGGETQYF.

By share of the sample, this clonotype is medium-sized. CDR3 in amino acids: CASSYQGYTEAFF. CDR3 nucleotides: TGCGCCAGCAGCTATCAGGGGTACACTGAAGCTTTCTTT. The chain uses TRBV5-1 and TRBJ1-1; D may be TRBD1 (6 bases). From germline, CDR1 is SGHRS and CDR2 YFSETQ. The length of the CDR3 is 13 residues. Trimming shortened V by 3 bases and J by 3 bases, and 9 bases separated the two germline ends. Variable domain in full (rest from reference TRBV5-1 and TRBJ1-1): KAGVTQTPRYLIKTRGQQVTLSCSPISGHRSVSWYQQTPGQGLQFLFEYFSETQRNKGNFPGRFSGRQFSNSRSEMNVSTLELGDSALYLCASSYQGYTEAFFGQGTRLTVV.

This clonotype was seen at least ten times. The rearrangement joins TRBV30 to TRBJ1-2; the D is unclear. CDR1 and CDR2 from the germline V gene are GTSNPN and SVGIG (reference sequence). Trimming stripped 4 bases from V and 2 bases from J, with 17 bases between. The CDR3 is 15 residues long. CDR3 bases: TGTGCCTGGACCCCAGCCTTTGGAATAAACTATGGCTACACCTTC. It yields the protein CAWTPAFGINYGYTF.

This clonotype is termed medium-sized (0.01 to 0.1%). This chain joins TRBV10-1 and TRBJ2-3, with D perhaps TRBD2 (7 bases). CDR1 is WNHNN and CDR2 is SYGVQD in the germline V gene (reference sequence). The CDR3 runs 15 residues. Trimming removed 5 bases at V and 1 base at J, with 13 bases between. The CDR3 region has the DNA TGCGCCAGCAGTCCGGGGGGCGCGGGCACAGATACGCAGTATTTT. Translation: CASSPGGAGTDTQYF.

This clonotype is judged medium-sized. The rearrangement joins TRBV2 to TRBJ1-5, with TRBD1 matching over 7 bases. CDR1 is SNHLY, CDR2 FYNNEI, per germline. This CDR3 has 15 amino acids. V was clipped by 1 base and J by 7 bases; unmatched bases: 7. The CDR3 is CASSEGRGGGQPQHF. CDR3 nucleotide sequence: TGTGCCAGCAGTGAAGGCAGGGGGGGTGGGCAGCCCCAGCATTTT.

This clonotype was counted ten times or more. The rearrangement uses TRBV7-3 and TRBJ2-3; D remains ambiguous. V was trimmed by 1 base and J by 5 bases, leaving 4 bases between them. CDR1 and CDR2 (germline): SGHTA, FQGTGA. This CDR3 has 12 amino acids. CDR3 coding DNA: TGTGCCAGCAGCTTAATCGGAGATACGCAGTATTTT. It translates to CASSLIGDTQYF. The full variable domain, completed using reference TRBV7-3 and TRBJ2-3, is GAGVSQTPSNKVTEKGKYVELRCDPISGHTALYWYRQSLGQGPEFLIYFQGTGAADDSGLPNDRFFAVRPEGSVSTLKIQRTERGDSAVYLCASSLIGDTQYFGPGTRLTVL.

This clonotype has at least ten counts. The chain combines TRBV7-3 with TRBJ2-2, with 7 bases matching TRBD1. V was pared by 4 bases and J by 6 bases, with 2 bases of the junction left unmatched. This CDR3 comprises 13 residues. The V gene's germline CDR1 is SGHTA and CDR2 FQGTGA. CDR3 in amino acids: CASSWDSAGELFF. CDR3 nucleotide sequence: TGTGCCAGCAGCTGGGACAGCGCCGGGGAGCTGTTTTTT. Based on the CDR3 plus reference TRBV7-3 and TRBJ2-2, the full variable domain is GAGVSQTPSNKVTEKGKYVELRCDPISGHTALYWYRQSLGQGPEFLIYFQGTGAADDSGLPNDRFFAVRPEGSVSTLKIQRTERGDSAVYLCASSWDSAGELFFGEGSRLTVL.

This clonotype was detected ten times or more. This could be a read error, since a much larger clone is one nucleotide away. The chain links TRBV2 to TRBJ1-2; perhaps TRBD1 as D (5 bases). The germline CDR1 and CDR2 sequences are SNHLY and FYNNEI. The CDR3 contains 13 residues. The CDR3 loop reads CASSDRAAYGYNF. The CDR3 nucleotides are TGTGCCAGCAGTGACAGGGCGGCCTATGGCTACAACTTC.

This clonotype occurred many times. J is TRBJ2-6 and V is TRBV6-2 or TRBV6-3, with D possibly being TRBD1 (6 bases). V was clipped by 6 bases and J by 0 bases, with 6 bases between them. CDR3 length: 14 residues. Germline CDR1 reads MNHEY; CDR2 reads SVGEGT. The CDR3 nucleotides are TGTGCCAGCAGGGACAGCTCTGGGGCCAACGTCCTGACTTTC. The encoded protein is CASRDSSGANVLTF.

This clonotype was seen many times. The chain recombines TRBV20-1 with TRBJ2-1; maybe TRBD2 (7 bases). Germline CDR1 and CDR2: DFQATT and SNEGSKA (reference sequence). CDR3 length equals 14 residues. V lost 0 bases and J 8 bases, leaving 14 bases between the germline ends. CDR3 nucleotides: TGCAGTGCTAGAGAGGGGGGGCATGTGGATGAGCAGTTCTTC. Translation: CSAREGGHVDEQFF.

Regarding this clonotype: This may be a read error: a much more frequent sequence differs by one nucleotide. Here the CDR3 reads CASSIMGRTNYGYNF. For the CDR3, the DNA is TGTGCCAGCAGCATAATGGGACGGACTAACTATGGCTACAACTTC. The genes are TRBV7-9 and TRBJ1-2; maybe TRBD1 (5 bases). The CDR3 is made up of 15 amino acids. The germline CDR1 and CDR2 sequences are SEHNR and FQNEAQ (reference sequence). Combining the CDR3 with reference TRBV7-9 and TRBJ1-2 gives the whole variable domain DTGVSQNPRHKITKRGQNVTFRCDPISEHNRLYWYRQTLGQGPEFLTYFQNEAQLEKSRLLSDRFSAERPKGSFSTLEIQRTEQGDSAMYLCASSIMGRTNYGYNFGSGTRLTVV.

This clonotype was picked up many times. The rearrangement uses TRBV30 and TRBJ2-2, with 7 bases lining up with TRBD2. Germline trimming cut 2 bases from V and 1 base from J; bases unmatched to any gene: 4. The CDR3 extends over 15 amino acids. Germline V CDR1 and CDR2: GTSNPN, SVGIG (reference sequence). The CDR3 nucleotides read TGTGCCTGGAGTCTTAGCGGGCGGAACACCGGGGAGCTGTTTTTT. This sequence encodes CAWSLSGRNTGELFF.

This clonotype has at least ten counts. The chain employs TRBV7-2 and TRBJ1-5; TRBD1 agrees at 8 bases. With 0 bases clipped from V and 9 bases from J, the junction kept 7 bases outside the gene matches. The CDR3 consists of 15 residues. Germline V gene lookup returns CDR1 SGHTA and CDR2 FQGNSA. CDR3 sequence: CASSLATGAYRPQHF. In nucleotides, the CDR3 is TGTGCCAGCAGCTTAGCGACAGGGGCGTACCGGCCCCAGCATTTT.

The table lists this clonotype with many counts. The chain links TRBV12-3 or TRBV12-4 to TRBJ1-5, with D maybe TRBD1 (5 bases). This CDR3 contains 15 residues. V dropped 8 bases and J dropped 0 bases, with 14 bases sitting between them. DNA for the CDR3: TGTGCCAGCGGACCTGGGGCCTATAGCAATCAGCCCCAGCATTTT. Residues: CASGPGAYSNQPQHF.

This clonotype was observed at least ten times. CDR3 nucleotides: TGTGCCACCCGTACTTCAAAAGGGACAGATACGCAGTATTTT. It codes for CATRTSKGTDTQYF. The genes are TRBV19 and TRBJ2-3, with D unresolved. The CDR3 loop spans 14 amino acids. Germline V gene data show CDR1 as LNHDA and CDR2 as SQIVND (reference sequence). V gave up 10 bases and J gave up 3 bases, with 17 bases separating them.

This clonotype was recorded many times. The rearrangement joins TRBV7-3 to TRBJ1-1, with a tentative D call TRBD1 (5 bases). Per the germline V gene, CDR1 is SGHTA and CDR2 is FQGTGA. V was cut by 5 bases and J by 8 bases, with 15 bases left in between. This CDR3 comprises 13 residues. The CDR3 loop is CASSPTGSAEAFF. CDR3 nucleotide sequence: TGTGCCAGCAGCCCTACAGGTTCCGCCGAAGCTTTCTTT.

At least ten counts were recorded for this clonotype. The chain joins TRBV6-2 or TRBV6-3 to TRBJ1-5; no clear D gene. V shed 4 bases and J shed 3 bases, with 7 bases lying between them. The germline V gene has CDR1 MNHEY and CDR2 SVGEGT. The length of the CDR3 is 13 residues. The CDR3 nucleotides read TGTGCCAGCAGTTCGGGGTTCAATCAGCCCCAGCATTTT. Translation: CASSSGFNQPQHF.